This T cell receptor beta chain stems from a study of PD-1 blockade in classical Hodgkin lymphoma. Study-wide results and limits: Baseline diversity resembling that of newly diagnosed patients was seen in complete responders. Patients starting nivolumab less than 1 year after ASCT had lower diversity and were excluded from later analyses.

Germline V gives CDR1 SGHTA, CDR2 FQGTGA. Trimming cost V 4 bases and J 4 bases, with 7 bases left between them. The CDR3 covers 12 residues. This clone showed up just a few times. Its antigen remains unidentified. Every patient was affected by relapse after autologous stem cell transplantation, while exposure to brentuximab vedotin was not uniform. Sequenced by immunoSEQ multiplex PCR; TCRdb stores in-frame clones only, minus some. The sample consists of about 150,000 clones, less than 80% of them appearing once. The chain has TRBV7-3 and TRBJ2-5; D tentatively fits TRBD1 or TRBD2 (5 bases each). Specimen: peripheral blood mononuclear cells (PBMCs), collected before the second cycle of nivolumab. This sequence originates from a human donor with classical Hodgkin lymphoma. CDR3 coding DNA: TGTGCCAGCAGCTGGGACGGAGAGACCCAGTACTTC. It codes for CASSWDGETQYF. Based on the CDR3 plus reference TRBV7-3 and TRBJ2-5, the full variable domain is GAGVSQTPSNKVTEKGKYVELRCDPISGHTALYWYRQSLGQGPEFLIYFQGTGAADDSGLPNDRFFAVRPEGSVSTLKIQRTERGDSAVYLCASSWDGETQYFGPGTRLLVL.